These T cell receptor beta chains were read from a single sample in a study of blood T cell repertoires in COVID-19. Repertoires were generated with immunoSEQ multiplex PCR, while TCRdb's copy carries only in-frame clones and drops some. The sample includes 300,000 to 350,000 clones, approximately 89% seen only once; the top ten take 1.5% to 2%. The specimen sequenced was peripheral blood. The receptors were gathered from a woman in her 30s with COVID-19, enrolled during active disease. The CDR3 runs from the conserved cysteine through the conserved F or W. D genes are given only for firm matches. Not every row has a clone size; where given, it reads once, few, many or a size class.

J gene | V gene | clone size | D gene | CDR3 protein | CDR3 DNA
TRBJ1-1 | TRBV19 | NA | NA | CASSSGSRRVVGTEAFF | TGTGCCAGTAGTTCAGGCAGTAGGAGGGTGGTGGGCACTGAAGCTTTCTTT
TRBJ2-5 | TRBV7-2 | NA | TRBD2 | CASSLGSRGSETQYF | TGTGCCAGCAGCTTAGGCTCGCGGGGGAGTGAGACCCAGTACTTC
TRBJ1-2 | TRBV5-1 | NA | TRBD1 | CASSWSSRTGNYGYTF | TGCGCCAGCAGCTGGTCGTCGAGGACAGGGAACTATGGCTACACCTTC
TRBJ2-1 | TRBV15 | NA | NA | CATSRPGGGPRLGEQFF | TGTGCCACCAGCAGACCTGGGGGGGGGCCTCGGTTGGGTGAGCAGTTCTTC
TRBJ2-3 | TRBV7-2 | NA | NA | CASSPGLPIRADTQYF | TGTGCCAGCAGCCCGGGACTTCCTATTCGCGCAGATACGCAGTATTTT
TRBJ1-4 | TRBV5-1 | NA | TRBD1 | CASSSQGASEKLFF | TGCGCCAGCAGCTCTCAGGGGGCATCTGAAAAACTGTTTTTT
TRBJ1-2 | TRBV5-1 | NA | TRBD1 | CASSLEQGAYGYTF | TGCGCCAGCAGCTTGGAACAGGGGGCCTATGGCTACACCTTC
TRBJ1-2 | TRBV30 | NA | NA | CAWSFVGGYGYTF | TGTGCCTGGAGTTTTGTAGGGGGATACGGCTACACCTTC
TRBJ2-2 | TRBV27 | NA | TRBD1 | CASSPQGAATGELFF | TGTGCCAGCAGCCCCCAGGGGGCGGCCACCGGGGAGCTGTTTTTT
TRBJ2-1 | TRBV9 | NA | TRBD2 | CASSVRRGLAGPYNEQFF | TGTGCCAGCAGCGTAAGAAGGGGACTAGCGGGGCCCTACAATGAGCAGTTCTTC
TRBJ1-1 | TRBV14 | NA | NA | CASSAYNAGDTEAFF | TGTGCCAGCAGCGCCTACAACGCGGGGGACACTGAAGCTTTCTTT
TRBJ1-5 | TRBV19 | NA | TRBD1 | CASRPDRVRQPQHF | TGTGCCAGTAGGCCTGACAGGGTACGACAGCCCCAGCATTTT
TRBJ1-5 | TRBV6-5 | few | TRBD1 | CASGIGQGGAQPQHF | TGTGCCAGCGGAATTGGACAGGGCGGGGCTCAGCCCCAGCATTTT
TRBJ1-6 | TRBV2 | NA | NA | CASSRTENSPLHF | TGTGCCAGCAGTCGGACAGAGAATTCACCCCTCCACTTT
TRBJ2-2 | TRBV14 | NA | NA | CASSPQVAGELFF | TGTGCCAGCAGCCCCCAGGTGGCCGGGGAGCTGTTTTTT
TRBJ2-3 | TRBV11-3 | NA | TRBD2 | CASSLDGTREDTQYF | TGTGCCAGCAGCTTAGATGGGACTAGAGAGGATACGCAGTATTTT
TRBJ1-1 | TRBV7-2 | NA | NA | CASSRGQNTEAFF | TGTGCCAGCAGCCGAGGACAGAACACTGAAGCTTTCTTT
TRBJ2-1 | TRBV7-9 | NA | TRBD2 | CASSPGLAGGSSYNEQFF | TGTGCCAGCAGCCCGGGACTAGCGGGGGGGAGCTCCTACAATGAGCAGTTCTTC
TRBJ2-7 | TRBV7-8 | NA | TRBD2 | CASRGLAGVSYEQYF | TGTGCCAGCAGGGGGCTAGCGGGGGTGTCCTACGAGCAGTACTTC